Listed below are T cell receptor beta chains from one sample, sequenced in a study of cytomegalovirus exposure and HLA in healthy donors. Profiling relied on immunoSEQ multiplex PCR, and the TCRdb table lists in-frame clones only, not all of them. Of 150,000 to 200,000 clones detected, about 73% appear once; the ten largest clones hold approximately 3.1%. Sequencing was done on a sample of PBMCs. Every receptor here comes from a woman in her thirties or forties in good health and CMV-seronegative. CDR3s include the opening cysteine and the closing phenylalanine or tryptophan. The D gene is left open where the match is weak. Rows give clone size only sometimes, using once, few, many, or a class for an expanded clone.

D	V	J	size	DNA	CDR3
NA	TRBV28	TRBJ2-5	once	TGTGCCAGCAGTCTCAGCGGGACAGGCAAAGAGACCCAGTACTTC	CASSLSGTGKETQYF
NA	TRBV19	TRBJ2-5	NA	TGTGCCAGTAGTCTATCGGGGGAGACCCAGTACTTC	CASSLSGETQYF
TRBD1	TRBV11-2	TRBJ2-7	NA	TGTGCCAGCAGCTTACGACAGGGGAACGAGCAGTACTTC	CASSLRQGNEQYF
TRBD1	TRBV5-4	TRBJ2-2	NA	TGTGCCAGCAGCCCGAGGACGGGACAGCACACCGGGGAGCTGTTTTTT	CASSPRTGQHTGELFF
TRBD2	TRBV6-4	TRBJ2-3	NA	TGTGCCAGCAGTGAGGCGGGGGGTATTACAGATACGCAGTATTTT	CASSEAGGITDTQYF
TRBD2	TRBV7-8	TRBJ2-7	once	TGTGCCAGCAGCTTGGGGCCTAGCGGGGACTACGAGCAGTACTTC	CASSLGPSGDYEQYF
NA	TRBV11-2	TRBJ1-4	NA	TGTGCCAGCAGCTCAACAACAGGGATTGCTAATGAAAAACTGTTTTTT	CASSSTTGIANEKLFF
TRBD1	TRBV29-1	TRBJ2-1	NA	TGCAGCGTTGAACGACAGGGGGCCTACAATGAGCAGTTCTTC	CSVERQGAYNEQFF
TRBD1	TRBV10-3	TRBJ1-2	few	TGTGCCATCAGTGGGGACAGCTTTAGTAATGGCTACACCTTC	CAISGDSFSNGYTF
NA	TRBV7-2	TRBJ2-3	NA	TGTGCCAGCAGCCCGGCGGCGGGCACAGATACGCAGTATTTT	CASSPAAGTDTQYF
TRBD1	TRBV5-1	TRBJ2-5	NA	TGCGCCAGCAGCGGAACGGGACAGGGTTCCGGGGAGACCCAGTACTTC	CASSGTGQGSGETQYF
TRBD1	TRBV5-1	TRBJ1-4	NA	TGCGCCAGCAGCCAAGACAGGGATTGGAATGAAAAACTGTTTTTT	CASSQDRDWNEKLFF
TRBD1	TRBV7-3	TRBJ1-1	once	TGTGCCAGCAGCTCCCCCAACAGGGGTGTCACTGAAGCTTTCTTT	CASSSPNRGVTEAFF
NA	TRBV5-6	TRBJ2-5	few	TGTGCCAGCAGCTTGGCTCTAGGCCAAGAGACCCAGTACTTC	CASSLALGQETQYF
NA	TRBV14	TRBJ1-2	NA	TGTGCCAGCAGCCAAGCAGGTTCAGACTATGGCTACACCTTC	CASSQAGSDYGYTF
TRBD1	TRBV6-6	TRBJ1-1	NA	TGTGCCAGCAGCCCCCCGGTATTAGGGGGCGATACTGAAGCTTTCTTT	CASSPPVLGGDTEAFF
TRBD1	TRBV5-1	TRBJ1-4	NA	TGCGCCAGCAGCTTAGGGACAGACAATGAAAAACTGTTTTTT	CASSLGTDNEKLFF
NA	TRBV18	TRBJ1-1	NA	TGTGCCAGCTCACCATCCGAGGCATCTATGGGCACTGAAGCTTTCTTT	CASSPSEASMGTEAFF
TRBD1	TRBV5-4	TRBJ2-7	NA	TGTGCCAGCAGCTTAAAACAGGGGATTCGGAACGAGCAGTACTTC	CASSLKQGIRNEQYF
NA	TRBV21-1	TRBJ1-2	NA	TGTGCCAGCAGCAATGACAGCTATGGCTACACCTTC	CASSNDSYGYTF
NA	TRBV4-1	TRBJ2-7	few	TGCGCCAGCAGCCAAGTATCTAGCCACGAGCAGTACTTC	CASSQVSSHEQYF
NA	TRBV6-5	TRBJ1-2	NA	TGTGCCAGCAGTTCCCCCTATAACTATGGCTACACCTTC	CASSSPYNYGYTF
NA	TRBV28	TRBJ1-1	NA	TGTGCCAGCACTTCATGGCGGCGGGCGTACACTGAAGCTTTCTTT	CASTSWRRAYTEAFF
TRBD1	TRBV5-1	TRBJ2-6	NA	TGCGCCAGCAGCTTGCGGGACAGGGGTGGGAGGGCCAACGTCCTGACTTTC	CASSLRDRGGRANVLTF
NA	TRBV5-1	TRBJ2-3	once	TGCGCCAGCAGCTCCTTGACAGGTGACTTAGATACGCAGTATTTT	CASSSLTGDLDTQYF
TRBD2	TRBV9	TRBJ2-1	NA	TGTGCCAGCTCTGGGCTAGCGGGGGCCCGCTCCTACAATGAGCAGTTCTTC	CASSGLAGARSYNEQFF
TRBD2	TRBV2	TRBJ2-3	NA	TGTGCCAGCGGGACTAGCGGGGTTACAGATACGCAGTATTTT	CASGTSGVTDTQYF
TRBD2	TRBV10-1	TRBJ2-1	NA	TGCGCCAGCAGTGCGGGACTAGCGGGGGGCGGTGAGCAGTTCTTC	CASSAGLAGGGEQFF
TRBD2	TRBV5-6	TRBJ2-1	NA	TGTGCCAGCACCCCGACTAGCGGGTTATCCTACAATGAGCAGTTCTTC	CASTPTSGLSYNEQFF
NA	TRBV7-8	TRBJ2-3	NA	TGTGCCAGCAGCTTAGCTGGCGGGGCAAATACGCAGTATTTT	CASSLAGGANTQYF
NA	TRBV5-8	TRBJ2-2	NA	TGTGCCAGCAGCTTGGAAGAGTTCTTCACCGGGGAGCTGTTTTTT	CASSLEEFFTGELFF
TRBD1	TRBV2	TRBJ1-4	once	TGTGCCAGCAGCACCCCGACCGGGACAGGGGTTGAAAAACTGTTTTTT	CASSTPTGTGVEKLFF
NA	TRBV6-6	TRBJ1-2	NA	TGTGCCAGCAGGAACAGGGTCGGCTACGGCTACACCTTC	CASRNRVGYGYTF
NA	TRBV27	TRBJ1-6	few	TGTGCCAGCAGTGGGACACCATATAATTCACCCCTCCACTTT	CASSGTPYNSPLHF
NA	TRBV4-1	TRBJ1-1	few	TGCGCCAGCAGCCAAGATCCGGAGGGCAGAACGAAGCGAGCTTTCTTT	CASSQDPEGRTKRAFF
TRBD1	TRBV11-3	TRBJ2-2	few	TGTGCCAGCGGCACAGGGGGCGCGGCGACCGGGGAGCTGTTTTTT	CASGTGGAATGELFF
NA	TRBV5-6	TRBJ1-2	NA	TGTGCCAGCAGCTTGCCAGTTCGGGGCTATGGCTACACCTTC	CASSLPVRGYGYTF
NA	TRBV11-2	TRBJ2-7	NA	TGTGCCAGCAGCTTAACAGCTAATTCCTACGAGCAGTACTTC	CASSLTANSYEQYF
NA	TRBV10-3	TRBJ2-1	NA	TGTGCCATCAGGGGGGGGGCCACTGAGCAGTTCTTC	CAIRGGATEQFF